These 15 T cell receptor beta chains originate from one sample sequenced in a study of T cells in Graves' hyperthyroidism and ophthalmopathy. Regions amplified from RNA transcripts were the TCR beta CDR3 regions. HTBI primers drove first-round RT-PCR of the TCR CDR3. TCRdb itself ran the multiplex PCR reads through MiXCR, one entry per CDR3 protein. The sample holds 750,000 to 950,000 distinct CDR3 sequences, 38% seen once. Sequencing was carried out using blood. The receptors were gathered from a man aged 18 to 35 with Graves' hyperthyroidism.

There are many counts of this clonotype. CDR3 loop: CSVGRYGYEQYF. The CDR3 region has the DNA TGCAGCGTTGGACGTTACGGGTATGAGCAGTACTTC. This chain joins TRBV29-1 and TRBJ2-7; D is ambiguous. V was trimmed by 4 bases and J by 7 bases, leaving 14 bases between them. The germline gives CDR1 SQVTM, CDR2 ANQGSEA. The CDR3 length is 12 residues.

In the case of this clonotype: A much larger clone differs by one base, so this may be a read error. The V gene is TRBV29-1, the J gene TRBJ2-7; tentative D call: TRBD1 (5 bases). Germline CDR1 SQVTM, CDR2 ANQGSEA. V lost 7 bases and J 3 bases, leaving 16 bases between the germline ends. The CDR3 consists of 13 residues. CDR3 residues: CSALTDPLYEQYF. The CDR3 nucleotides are TGCAGCGCCCTGACAGACCCTCTCTACGAGCAGTACTTC.

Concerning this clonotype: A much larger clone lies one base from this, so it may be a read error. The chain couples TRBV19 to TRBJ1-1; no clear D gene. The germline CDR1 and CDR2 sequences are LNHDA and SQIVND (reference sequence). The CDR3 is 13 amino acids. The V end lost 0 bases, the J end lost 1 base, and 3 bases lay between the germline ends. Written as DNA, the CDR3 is TGTGCCAGTAGTATAGACCCGAACACTGAAGCTTTCTTT. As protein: CASSIDPNTEAFF.

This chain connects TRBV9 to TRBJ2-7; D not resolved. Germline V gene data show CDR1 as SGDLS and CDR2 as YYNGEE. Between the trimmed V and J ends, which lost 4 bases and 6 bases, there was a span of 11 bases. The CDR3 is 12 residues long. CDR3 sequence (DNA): TGTGCCAGCAGCCAAGCGAACGGCGAGCAGTACTTC. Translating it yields CASSQANGEQYF.

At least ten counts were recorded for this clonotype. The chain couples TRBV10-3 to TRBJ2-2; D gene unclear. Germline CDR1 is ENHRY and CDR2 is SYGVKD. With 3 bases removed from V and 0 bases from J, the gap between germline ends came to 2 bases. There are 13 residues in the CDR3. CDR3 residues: CAISDPNTGELFF. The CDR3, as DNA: TGTGCCATCAGTGATCCGAACACCGGGGAGCTGTTTTTT.

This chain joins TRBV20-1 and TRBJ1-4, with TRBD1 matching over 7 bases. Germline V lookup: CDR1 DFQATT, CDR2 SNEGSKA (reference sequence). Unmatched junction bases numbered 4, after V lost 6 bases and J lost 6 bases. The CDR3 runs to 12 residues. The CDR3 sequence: CSAVTGYEKLFF. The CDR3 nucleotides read TGCAGTGCGGTGACAGGGTATGAAAAACTGTTTTTT.

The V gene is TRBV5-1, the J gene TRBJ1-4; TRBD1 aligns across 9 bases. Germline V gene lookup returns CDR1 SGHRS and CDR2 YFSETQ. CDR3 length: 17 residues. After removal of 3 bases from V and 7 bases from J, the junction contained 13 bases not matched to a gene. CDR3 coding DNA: TGCGCCAGCAGCTCCCCGGGACAGGGAGCCACGAGTGAAAAACTGTTTTTT. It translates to CASSSPGQGATSEKLFF.

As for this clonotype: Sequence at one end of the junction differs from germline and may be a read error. This CDR3 is CATSGDRDDGELFF. CDR3 nucleotide sequence: TGTGCCACCAGTGGAGACAGGGACGACGGGGAGCTGTTTTTT. This chain uses TRBV10-3 with TRBJ2-2; TRBD1 agrees at 7 bases. The CDR3 length is 14 residues. Germline CDR1 reads ENHRY; CDR2 reads SYGVKD.

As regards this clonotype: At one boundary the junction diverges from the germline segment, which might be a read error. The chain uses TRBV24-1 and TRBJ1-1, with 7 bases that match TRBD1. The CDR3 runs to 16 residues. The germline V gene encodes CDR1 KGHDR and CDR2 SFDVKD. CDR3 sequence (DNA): TGTGCCAGCAGTTCTTTGTCAAAGGGGGCGGGCACTGAAGCTTTCTTT. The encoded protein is CASSSLSKGAGTEAFF.

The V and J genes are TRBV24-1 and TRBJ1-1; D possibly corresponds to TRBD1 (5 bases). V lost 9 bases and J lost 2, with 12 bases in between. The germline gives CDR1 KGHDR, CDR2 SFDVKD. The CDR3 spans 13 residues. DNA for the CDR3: TGTGCCACCGAGCGGGGCGTAAACACTGAAGCTTTCTTT. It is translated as CATERGVNTEAFF.

The CDR3 DNA reads as TGCGCCAGCAGCTTGGCCAGTGGCTCTGGGGCCAACGTCCTGACTTTC. The encoded protein is CASSLASGSGANVLTF. The chain uses TRBV5-1 and TRBJ2-6; D not resolved. This CDR3 spans 16 amino acids. Germline V gives CDR1 SGHRS, CDR2 YFSETQ. The germline V and J ends were trimmed by 0 bases and 0 bases, with 7 bases remaining between them.

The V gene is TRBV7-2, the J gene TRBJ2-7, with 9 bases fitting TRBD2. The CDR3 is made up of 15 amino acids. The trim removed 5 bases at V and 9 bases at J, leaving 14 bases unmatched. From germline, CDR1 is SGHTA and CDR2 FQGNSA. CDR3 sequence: CASSLGVLAGAWQYF. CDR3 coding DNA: TGTGCCAGCAGCCTCGGGGTCTTAGCGGGAGCGTGGCAGTACTTC. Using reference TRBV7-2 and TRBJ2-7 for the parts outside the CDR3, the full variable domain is GAGVSQSPSNKVTEKGKDVELRCDPISGHTALYWYRQSLGQGLEFLIYFQGNSAPDKSGLPSDRFSAERTGGSVSTLTIQRTQQEDSAVYLCASSLGVLAGAWQYFGPGTRLTVT.

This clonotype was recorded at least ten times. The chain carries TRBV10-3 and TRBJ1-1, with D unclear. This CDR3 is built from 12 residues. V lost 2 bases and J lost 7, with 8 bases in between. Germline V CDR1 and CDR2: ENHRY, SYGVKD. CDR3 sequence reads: CAISELADEAFF. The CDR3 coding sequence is TGTGCCATCAGTGAGCTGGCCGATGAAGCTTTCTTT.

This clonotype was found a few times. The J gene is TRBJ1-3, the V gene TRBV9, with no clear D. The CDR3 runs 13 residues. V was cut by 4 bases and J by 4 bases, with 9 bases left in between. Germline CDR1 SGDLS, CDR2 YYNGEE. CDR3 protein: CASSTKTGNTIYF. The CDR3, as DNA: TGTGCCAGCAGCACCAAGACAGGAAACACCATATATTTT.

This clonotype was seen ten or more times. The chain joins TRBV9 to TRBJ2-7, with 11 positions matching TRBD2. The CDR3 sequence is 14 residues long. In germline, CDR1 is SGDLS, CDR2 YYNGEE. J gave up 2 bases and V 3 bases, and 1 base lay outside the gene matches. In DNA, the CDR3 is TGTGCCAGCAGCGGTAGCGGGAGGGCCTACGAGCAGTACTTC. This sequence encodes CASSGSGRAYEQYF.